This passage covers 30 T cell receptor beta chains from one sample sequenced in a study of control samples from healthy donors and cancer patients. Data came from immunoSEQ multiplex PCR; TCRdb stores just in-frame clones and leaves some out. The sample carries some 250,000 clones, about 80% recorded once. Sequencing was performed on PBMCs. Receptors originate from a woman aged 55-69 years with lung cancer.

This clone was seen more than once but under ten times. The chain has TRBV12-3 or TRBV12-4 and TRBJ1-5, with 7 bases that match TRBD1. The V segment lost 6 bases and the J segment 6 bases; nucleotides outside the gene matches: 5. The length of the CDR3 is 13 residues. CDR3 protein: CASSLTGTQPQHF. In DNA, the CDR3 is TGTGCCAGCAGCTTGACAGGGACTCAGCCCCAGCATTTT.

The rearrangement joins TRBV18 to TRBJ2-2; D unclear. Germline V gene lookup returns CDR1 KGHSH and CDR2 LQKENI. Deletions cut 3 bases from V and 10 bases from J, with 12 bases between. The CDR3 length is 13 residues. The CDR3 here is CASSPRTPTELFF. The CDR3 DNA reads TGTGCCAGCTCACCTAGGACCCCTACGGAGCTGTTTTTT.

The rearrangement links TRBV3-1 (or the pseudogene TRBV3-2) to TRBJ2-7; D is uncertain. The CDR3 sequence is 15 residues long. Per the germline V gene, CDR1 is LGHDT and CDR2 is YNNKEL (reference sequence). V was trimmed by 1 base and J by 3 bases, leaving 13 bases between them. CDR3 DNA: TGTGCCAGCAGCCAAGGTGGCTCGTTGGGCTACGAGCAGTACTTC. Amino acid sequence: CASSQGGSLGYEQYF.

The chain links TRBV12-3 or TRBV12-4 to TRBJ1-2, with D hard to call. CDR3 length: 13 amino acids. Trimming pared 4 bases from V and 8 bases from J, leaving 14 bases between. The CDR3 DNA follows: TGTGCCAGCAGTTCCGATCCCACGTTAGGCTACACCTTC. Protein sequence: CASSSDPTLGYTF.

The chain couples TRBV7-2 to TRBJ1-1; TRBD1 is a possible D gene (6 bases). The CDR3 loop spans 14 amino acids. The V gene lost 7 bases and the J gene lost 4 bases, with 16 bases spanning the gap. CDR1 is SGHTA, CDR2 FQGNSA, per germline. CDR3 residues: CASNAMTGATEAFF. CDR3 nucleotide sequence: TGTGCCAGCAACGCAATGACGGGGGCCACTGAAGCTTTCTTT.

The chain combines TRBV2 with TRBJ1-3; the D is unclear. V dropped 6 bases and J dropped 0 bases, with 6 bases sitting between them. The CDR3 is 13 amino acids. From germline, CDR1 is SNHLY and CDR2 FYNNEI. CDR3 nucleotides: TGTGCCAGCAGACGGGACTCTGGAAACACCATATATTTT. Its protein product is CASRRDSGNTIYF.

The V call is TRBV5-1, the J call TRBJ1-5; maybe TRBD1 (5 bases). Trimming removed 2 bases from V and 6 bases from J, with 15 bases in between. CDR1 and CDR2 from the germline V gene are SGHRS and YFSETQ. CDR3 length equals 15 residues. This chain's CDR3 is CASSLGGGEVQPQHF. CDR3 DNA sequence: TGCGCCAGCAGCTTAGGTGGAGGGGAGGTTCAGCCCCAGCATTTT.

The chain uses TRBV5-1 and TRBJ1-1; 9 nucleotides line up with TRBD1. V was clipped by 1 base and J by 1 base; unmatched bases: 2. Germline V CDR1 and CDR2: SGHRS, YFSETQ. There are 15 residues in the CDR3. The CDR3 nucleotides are TGCGCCAGCAGCTTGACAGGGGGCGGGAACACTGAAGCTTTCTTT. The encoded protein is CASSLTGGGNTEAFF.

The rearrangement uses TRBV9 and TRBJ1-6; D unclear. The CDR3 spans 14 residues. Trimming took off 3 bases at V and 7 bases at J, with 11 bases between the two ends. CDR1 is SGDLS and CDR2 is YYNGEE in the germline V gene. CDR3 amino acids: CASSAQTGNSPLHF. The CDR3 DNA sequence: TGTGCCAGCAGCGCCCAGACGGGGAATTCACCCCTCCACTTT.

DNA for the CDR3: TGTGCCAGCAGCCATTCCGTCAGGGAAGAACAGCCCCAGCATTTT. Residues: CASSHSVREEQPQHF. This rearrangement joins TRBV16 to TRBJ1-5; weak D call: TRBD1 (5 bases). The germline V gene has CDR1 KGHSY and CDR2 FQNENV. The V and J ends lost 3 bases and 7 bases respectively, with 16 bases between them. The CDR3 runs 15 residues.

The CDR3 DNA reads as TGTGCCAGCAGTTACTCAAGGGGGGCCGTGCAGTACTTC. It specifies CASSYSRGAVQYF. The chain employs TRBV6-5 and TRBJ2-7, with D perhaps matching TRBD1 or TRBD2 (6 bases each). V dropped 0 bases and J dropped 9 bases, with 12 bases sitting between them. CDR3 length: 13 residues. Germline lookup yields CDR1 MNHEY and CDR2 SVGAGI.

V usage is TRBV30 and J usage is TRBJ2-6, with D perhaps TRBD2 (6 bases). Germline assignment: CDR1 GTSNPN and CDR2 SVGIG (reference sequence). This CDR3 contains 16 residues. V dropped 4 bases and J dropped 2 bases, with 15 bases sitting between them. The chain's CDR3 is CAWIKGGSPGANVLTF. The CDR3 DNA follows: TGTGCCTGGATCAAAGGAGGGTCCCCTGGGGCCAACGTCCTGACTTTC.

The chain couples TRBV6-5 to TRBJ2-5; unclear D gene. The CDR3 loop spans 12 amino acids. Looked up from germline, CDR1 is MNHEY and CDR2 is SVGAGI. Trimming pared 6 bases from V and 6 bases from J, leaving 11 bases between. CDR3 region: CASRTTTQTQYF. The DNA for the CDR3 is TGTGCCAGCAGGACAACCACGCAGACCCAGTACTTC.

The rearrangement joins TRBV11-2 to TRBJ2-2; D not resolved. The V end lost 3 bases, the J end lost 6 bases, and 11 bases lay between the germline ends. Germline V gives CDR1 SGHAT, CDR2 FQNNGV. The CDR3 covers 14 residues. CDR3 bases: TGTGCCAGCAGCTTGAGCAGCCTGGCCGGGGAGCTGTTTTTT. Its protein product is CASSLSSLAGELFF.

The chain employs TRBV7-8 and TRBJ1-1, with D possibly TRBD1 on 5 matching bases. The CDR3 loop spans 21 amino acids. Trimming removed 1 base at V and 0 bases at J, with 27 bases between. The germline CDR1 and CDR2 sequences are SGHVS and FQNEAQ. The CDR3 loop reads CASSLGPLGMTQENLNTEAFF. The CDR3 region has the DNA TGTGCCAGCAGCTTAGGGCCCCTAGGGATGACACAGGAAAACTTGAACACTGAAGCTTTCTTT.

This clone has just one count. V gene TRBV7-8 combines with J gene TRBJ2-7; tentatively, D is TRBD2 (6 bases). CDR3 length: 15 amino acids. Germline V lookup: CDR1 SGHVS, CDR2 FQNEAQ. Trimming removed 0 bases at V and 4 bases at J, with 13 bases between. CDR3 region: CASSLAQDYTYEQYF. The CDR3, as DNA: TGTGCCAGCAGCTTAGCGCAGGACTATACTTACGAGCAGTACTTC.

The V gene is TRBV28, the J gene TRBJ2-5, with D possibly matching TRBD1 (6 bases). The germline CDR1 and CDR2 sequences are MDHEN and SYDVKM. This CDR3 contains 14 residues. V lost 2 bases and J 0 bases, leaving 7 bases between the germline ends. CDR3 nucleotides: TGTGCCAGCAGTTTAGGGGGCAACCAAGAGACCCAGTACTTC. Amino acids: CASSLGGNQETQYF. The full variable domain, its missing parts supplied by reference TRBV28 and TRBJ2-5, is DVKVTQSSRYLVKRTGEKVFLECVQDMDHENMFWYRQDPGLGLRLIYFSYDVKMKEKGDIPEGYSVSREKKERFSLILESASTNQTSMYLCASSLGGNQETQYFGPGTRLLVL.

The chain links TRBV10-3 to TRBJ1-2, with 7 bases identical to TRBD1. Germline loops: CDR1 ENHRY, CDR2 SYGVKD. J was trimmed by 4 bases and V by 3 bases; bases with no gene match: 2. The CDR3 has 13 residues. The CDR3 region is CAISEGGVYGYTF. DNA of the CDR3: TGTGCCATCAGTGAAGGGGGCGTCTATGGCTACACCTTC.

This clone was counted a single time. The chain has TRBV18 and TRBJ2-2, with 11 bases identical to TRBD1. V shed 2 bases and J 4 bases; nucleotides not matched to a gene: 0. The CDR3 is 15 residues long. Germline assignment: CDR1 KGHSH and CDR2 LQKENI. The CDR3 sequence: CASSPGTGGTGELFF. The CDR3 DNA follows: TGTGCCAGCTCACCAGGGACAGGGGGCACCGGGGAGCTGTTTTTT.

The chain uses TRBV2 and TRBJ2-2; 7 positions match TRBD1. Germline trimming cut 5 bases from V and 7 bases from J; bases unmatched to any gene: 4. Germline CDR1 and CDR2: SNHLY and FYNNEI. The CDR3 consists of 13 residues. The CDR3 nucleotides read TGTGCCAGCAGTTCACAGGGGTTCGGGGAGCTGTTTTTT. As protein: CASSSQGFGELFF.

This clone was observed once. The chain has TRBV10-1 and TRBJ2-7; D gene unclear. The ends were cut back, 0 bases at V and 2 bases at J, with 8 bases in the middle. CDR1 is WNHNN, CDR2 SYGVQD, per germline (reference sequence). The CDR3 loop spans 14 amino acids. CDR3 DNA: TGCGCCAGCAGTGAGTCAGGCCCAACCTACGAGCAGTACTTC. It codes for CASSESGPTYEQYF.

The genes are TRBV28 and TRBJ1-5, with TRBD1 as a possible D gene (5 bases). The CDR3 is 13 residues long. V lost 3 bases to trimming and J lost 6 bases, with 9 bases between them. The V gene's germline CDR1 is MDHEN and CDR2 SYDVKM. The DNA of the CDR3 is TGTGCCAGCAGTTTTATAGGGACTCAGCCCCAGCATTTT. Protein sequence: CASSFIGTQPQHF.

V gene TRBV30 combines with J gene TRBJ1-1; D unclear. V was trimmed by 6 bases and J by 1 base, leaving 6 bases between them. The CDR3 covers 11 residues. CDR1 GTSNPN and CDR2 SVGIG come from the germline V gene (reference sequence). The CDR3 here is CACQKNTEAFF. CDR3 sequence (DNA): TGTGCCTGCCAGAAGAACACTGAAGCTTTCTTT.

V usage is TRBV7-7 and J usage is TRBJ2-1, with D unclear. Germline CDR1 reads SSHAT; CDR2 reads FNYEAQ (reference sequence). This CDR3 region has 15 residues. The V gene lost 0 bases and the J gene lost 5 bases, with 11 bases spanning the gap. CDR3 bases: TGTGCCAGCAGCTTAGCGCCTACGGGTGACAATGAGCAGTTCTTC. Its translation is CASSLAPTGDNEQFF.

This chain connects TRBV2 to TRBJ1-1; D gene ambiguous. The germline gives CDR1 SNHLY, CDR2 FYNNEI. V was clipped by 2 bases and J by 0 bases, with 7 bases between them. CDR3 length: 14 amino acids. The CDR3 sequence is CASSERLMNTEAFF. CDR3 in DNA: TGTGCCAGCAGTGAACGGCTCATGAACACTGAAGCTTTCTTT.

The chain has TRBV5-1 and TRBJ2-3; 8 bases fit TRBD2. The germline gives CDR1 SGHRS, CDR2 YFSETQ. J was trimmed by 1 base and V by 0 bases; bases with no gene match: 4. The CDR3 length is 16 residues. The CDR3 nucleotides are TGCGCCAGCAGCTTGGAGGGGCGGGGGGGCACAGATACGCAGTATTTT. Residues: CASSLEGRGGTDTQYF.

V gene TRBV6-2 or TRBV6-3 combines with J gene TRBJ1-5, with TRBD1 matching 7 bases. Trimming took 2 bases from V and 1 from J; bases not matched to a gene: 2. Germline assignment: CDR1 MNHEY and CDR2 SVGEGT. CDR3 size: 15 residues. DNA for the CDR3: TGTGCCAGCAGTTACCCCAGGGGGAGCAATCAGCCCCAGCATTTT. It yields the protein CASSYPRGSNQPQHF.

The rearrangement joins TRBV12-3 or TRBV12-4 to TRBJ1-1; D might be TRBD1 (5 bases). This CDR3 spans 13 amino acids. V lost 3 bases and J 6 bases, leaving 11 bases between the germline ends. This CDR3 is CASSFGRGAEAFF. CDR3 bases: TGTGCCAGCAGTTTCGGGCGAGGGGCTGAAGCTTTCTTT.

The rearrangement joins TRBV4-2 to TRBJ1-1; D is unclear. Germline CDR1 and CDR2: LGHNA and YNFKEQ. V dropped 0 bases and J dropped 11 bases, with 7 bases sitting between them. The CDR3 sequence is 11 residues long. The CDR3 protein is CASSQEGGAFF. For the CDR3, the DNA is TGTGCCAGCAGCCAAGAAGGTGGCGCTTTCTTT.

The CDR3 spells CSARGGRKLFF. For the CDR3, the DNA is TGCAGTGCTAGAGGGGGGCGGAAACTGTTTTTT. This chain uses TRBV20-1 with TRBJ1-4, with a tentative D call TRBD1 (6 bases). This CDR3 is built from 11 residues. With 1 base removed from V and 11 bases from J, the gap between germline ends came to 8 bases. Looked up from germline, CDR1 is DFQATT and CDR2 is SNEGSKA (reference sequence).